This entry features one T cell receptor beta chain sequence. CDR1 MNHNS and CDR2 SASEGT come from the germline V gene. V was shortened by 1 base and J by 0 bases, with 18 bases between the two germline ends. This CDR3 has 19 residues. The entry originates in a study of cytomegalovirus exposure and HLA in healthy donors. The primer mix had 60 Vbeta and 13 Jbeta primers. Clones were sequenced by immunoSEQ multiplex PCR, and TCRdb holds only the in-frame ones, with some missing. The data contain 100,000 to 150,000 clones, 70% to 85% of them singletons. This TCR was sampled from a boy aged 2 to 10 in good health and CMV-seronegative. This rearrangement joins TRBV6-1 to TRBJ1-4; D ambiguous. The sequencing input was PBMCs. CDR3: CASSEGMVRLISTNEKLFF. CDR3 nucleotides: TGTGCCAGCAGTGAAGGCATGGTCCGACTGATTTCAACTAATGAAAAACTGTTTTTT.